This T cell receptor beta chain was retrieved from a study of blood T cell repertoires in COVID-19. Study details: In each case, the material was cDNA or gDNA derived from T cells, B-cell-depleted T cells, or PBMCs.

Ages ranged from roughly 18 to 100 years, with residence in 24 US areas. Participants' reported clinical history set cohort assignment. CDR1 ENHRY and CDR2 SYGVKD come from the germline V gene. The CDR3 length is 11 residues. Between the trimmed V and J ends, which lost 3 bases and 7 bases, there was a span of 4 bases. In the original analysis: Amplification from reference gene primers served as the basis for estimated nucleated cell counts. Sequencing was performed with immunoSEQ multiplex PCR; in TCRdb, only in-frame clones are kept and a portion is missing. From that table come the V and J calls and clone size; the DNA was used to work out D and trimming. This table has 500,000 or so clones, 87% appearing once.

This chain connects TRBV10-3 to TRBJ2-1, with unresolved D. Material for sequencing was PBMCs or T cells enriched from blood (not recorded which). The clonotype originates from a woman aged 18-30 years who had recovered from COVID-19. CDR3 residues: CAISDLNEQFF. The CDR3, as DNA: TGTGCCATCAGTGATCTGAATGAGCAGTTCTTC.